Reported below is one TCR beta chain. As yet, its antigen is unknown. This entry comes from a study of vaccination effects on CD4 cells after COVID-19. Findings of the study overall: Marked clonal contraction was seen late after vaccination (in both infection- and vaccine-induced clones).

Germline-derived CDR1 and CDR2 are LGHDT and YNNKEL (reference sequence). V was shortened by 4 bases and J by 2 bases, with 10 bases between the two germline ends. The CDR3 is 14 amino acids. Peptide-pool stimulation followed by sequencing identified expanded antigen-specific CD4+ clonotypes in the ViraFEST assay. Following a roughly 11-day culture, CD4+ T cells were purified. Subjects were given two BNT162b2 or mRNA-1273 vaccine doses. Half-medium changes using IL-2 medium occurred on days 3 and 7. The data were produced by immunoSEQ multiplex PCR, yet TCRdb's version contains in-frame clones alone and is incomplete. Of around 30,000 clones listed, around 75% are singletons.

V is TRBV3-1 (or the pseudogene TRBV3-2) and J is TRBJ2-3, with a tentative D call TRBD2 (6 bases). The origin of this receptor is a human donor who received a COVID-19 vaccine. Sequences were derived from CD4+ T cells from PBMCs cultured with HCoV-229E spike peptides, sampled after COVID-19 vaccination. For the CDR3, the DNA is TGTGCCAGCAGCCTAGGGACTCCCACAGATACGCAGTATTTT. Its protein product is CASSLGTPTDTQYF.